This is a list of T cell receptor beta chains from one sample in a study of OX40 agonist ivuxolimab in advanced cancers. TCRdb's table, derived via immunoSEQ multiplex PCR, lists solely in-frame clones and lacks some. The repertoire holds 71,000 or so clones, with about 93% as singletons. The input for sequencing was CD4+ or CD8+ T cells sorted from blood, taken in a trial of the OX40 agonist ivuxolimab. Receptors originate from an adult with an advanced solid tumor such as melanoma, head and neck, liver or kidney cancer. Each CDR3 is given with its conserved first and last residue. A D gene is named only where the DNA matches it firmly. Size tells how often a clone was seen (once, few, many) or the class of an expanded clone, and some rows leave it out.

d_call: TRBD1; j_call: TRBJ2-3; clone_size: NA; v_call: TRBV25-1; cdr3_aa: CASSESDRGSVSDTQYF; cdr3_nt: TGTGCCAGCAGTGAATCTGACAGGGGAAGTGTTTCAGATACGCAGTATTTT
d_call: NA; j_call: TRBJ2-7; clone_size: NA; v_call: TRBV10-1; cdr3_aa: CASSKGSSYEQYF; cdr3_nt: TGCGCCAGCAGCAAAGGGAGCTCCTACGAGCAGTACTTC
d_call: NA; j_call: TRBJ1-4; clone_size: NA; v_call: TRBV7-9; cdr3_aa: CASSLATGGGGLNEKLFF; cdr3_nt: TGTGCCAGCAGCTTAGCTACCGGGGGCGGAGGACTAAATGAAAAACTGTTTTTT
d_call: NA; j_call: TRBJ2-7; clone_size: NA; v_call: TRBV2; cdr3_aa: CASRGYEQYF; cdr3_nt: TGTGCCAGCAGAGGGTACGAGCAGTACTTC
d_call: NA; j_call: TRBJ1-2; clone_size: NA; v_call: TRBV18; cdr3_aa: CASSPGSGDLGDYGYTF; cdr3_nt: TGTGCCAGCTCACCAGGGTCAGGGGATTTAGGAGACTATGGCTACACCTTC
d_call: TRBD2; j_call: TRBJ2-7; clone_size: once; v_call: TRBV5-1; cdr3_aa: CASSLVGSGNEQYF; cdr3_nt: TGCGCCAGCAGCTTGGTAGGGAGCGGGAACGAGCAGTACTTC
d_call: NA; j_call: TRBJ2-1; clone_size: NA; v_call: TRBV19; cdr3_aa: CASSIGEYNEQFF; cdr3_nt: TGTGCCAGTAGTATAGGAGAGTACAATGAGCAGTTCTTC
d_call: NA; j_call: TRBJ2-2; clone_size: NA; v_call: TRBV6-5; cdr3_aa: CASSRVPSTIGELFF; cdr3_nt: TGTGCCAGCAGTCGGGTCCCCTCCACAATCGGGGAGCTGTTTTTT
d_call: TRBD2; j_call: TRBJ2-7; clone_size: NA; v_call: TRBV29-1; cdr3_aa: CSVAGGGVGSYEQYF; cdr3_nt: TGCAGCGTCGCGGGGGGAGGGGTGGGCTCCTACGAGCAGTACTTC
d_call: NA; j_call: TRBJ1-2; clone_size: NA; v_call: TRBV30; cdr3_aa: CAWSPHRAVNTF; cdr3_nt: TGTGCCTGGAGTCCCCACAGGGCGGTCAACACCTTC
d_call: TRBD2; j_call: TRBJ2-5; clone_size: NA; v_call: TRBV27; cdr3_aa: CASSDEGLAGGRPETQYF; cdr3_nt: TGTGCCAGCAGTGATGAGGGACTAGCGGGAGGAAGGCCAGAGACCCAGTACTTC
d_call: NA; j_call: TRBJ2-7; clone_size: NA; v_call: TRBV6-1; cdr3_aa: CASSEVPLSRRAYEQYF; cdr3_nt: TGTGCCAGCAGTGAGGTTCCCCTCTCCAGGAGGGCCTACGAGCAGTACTTC
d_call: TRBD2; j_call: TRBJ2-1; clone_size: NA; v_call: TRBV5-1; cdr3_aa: CASKPGTSGYNEQFF; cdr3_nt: TGCGCCAGCAAACCTGGGACTAGCGGCTACAATGAGCAGTTCTTC
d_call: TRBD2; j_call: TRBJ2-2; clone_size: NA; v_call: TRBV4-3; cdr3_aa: CASSQELTSSGELFF; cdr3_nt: TGCGCCAGCAGCCAGGAATTGACTAGCTCCGGGGAGCTGTTTTTT
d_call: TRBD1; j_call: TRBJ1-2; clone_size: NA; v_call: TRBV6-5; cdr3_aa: CASSPNRGVVYGYTF; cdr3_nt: TGTGCCAGCAGCCCGAACAGGGGGGTTGTGTATGGCTACACCTTC
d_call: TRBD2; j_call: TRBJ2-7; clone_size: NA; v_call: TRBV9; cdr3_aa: CASSPGASGYEQYF; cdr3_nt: TGTGCCAGCAGCCCTGGGGCTAGCGGGTACGAGCAGTACTTC
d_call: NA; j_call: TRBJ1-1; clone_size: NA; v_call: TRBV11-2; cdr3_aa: CASSLPGDALGGAFF; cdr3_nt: TGTGCCAGCAGCCTCCCGGGTGATGCCCTAGGAGGAGCTTTCTTT
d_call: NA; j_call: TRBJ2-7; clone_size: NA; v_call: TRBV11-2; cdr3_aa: CASSSDFLSSYEQYF; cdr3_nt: TGTGCCAGCAGCTCGGACTTCCTTTCCAGTTACGAGCAGTACTTC
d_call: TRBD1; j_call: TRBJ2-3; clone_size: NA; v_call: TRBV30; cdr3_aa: CAWSALLRDRGTDTQYF; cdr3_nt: TGTGCCTGGAGTGCCCTTCTGCGGGACAGGGGTACAGATACGCAGTATTTT
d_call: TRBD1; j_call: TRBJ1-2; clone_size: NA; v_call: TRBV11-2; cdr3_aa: CASSGGTGDGYTF; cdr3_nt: TGTGCCAGCAGTGGGGGGACAGGGGATGGCTACACCTTC
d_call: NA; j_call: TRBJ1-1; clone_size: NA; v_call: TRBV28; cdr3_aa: CASSQGLTEAFF; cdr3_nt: TGTGCCAGCAGCCAGGGTCTAACTGAAGCTTTCTTT
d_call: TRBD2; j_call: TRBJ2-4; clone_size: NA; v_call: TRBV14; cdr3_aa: CARGRVAKNIQYF; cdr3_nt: TGTGCCAGGGGGAGGGTAGCCAAAAACATTCAGTACTTC
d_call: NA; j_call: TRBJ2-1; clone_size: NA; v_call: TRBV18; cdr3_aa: CASSTGYLRHEQFF; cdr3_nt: TGTGCCAGCTCAACGGGCTACTTACGACATGAGCAGTTCTTC
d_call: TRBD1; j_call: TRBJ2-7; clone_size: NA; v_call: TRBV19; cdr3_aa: CASSPGTGSSYEQYF; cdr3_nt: TGTGCCAGTAGTCCCGGGACAGGGAGCTCCTACGAGCAGTACTTC
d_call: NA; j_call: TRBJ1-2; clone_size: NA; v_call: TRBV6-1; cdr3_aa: CASSEGAPANYGYTF; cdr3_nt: TGTGCCAGCAGTGAAGGGGCACCCGCGAACTATGGCTACACCTTC
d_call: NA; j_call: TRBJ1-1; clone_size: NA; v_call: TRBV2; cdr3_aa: CASSRGGAGVAFF; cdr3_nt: TGTGCCAGCTCACGGGGGGGGGCAGGGGTAGCTTTCTTT
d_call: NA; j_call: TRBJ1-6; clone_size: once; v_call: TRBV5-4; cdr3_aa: CASSNGLALYNSPLHF; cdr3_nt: TGTGCCAGCAGCAACGGACTAGCCCTATATAATTCACCCCTCCACTTT
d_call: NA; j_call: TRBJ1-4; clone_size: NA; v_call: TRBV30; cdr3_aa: CAGWGPNEKLFF; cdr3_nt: TGTGCCGGGTGGGGTCCCAATGAAAAACTGTTTTTT
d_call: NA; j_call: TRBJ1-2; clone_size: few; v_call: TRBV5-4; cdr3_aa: CASSLALEGPYGYTF; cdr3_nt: TGTGCCAGCAGCTTGGCCCTTGAGGGGCCCTATGGCTACACCTTC
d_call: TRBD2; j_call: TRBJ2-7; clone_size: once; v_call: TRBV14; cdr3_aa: CASSQEPGGQYEQYF; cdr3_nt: TGTGCCAGCAGCCAAGAACCGGGGGGGCAGTACGAGCAGTACTTC
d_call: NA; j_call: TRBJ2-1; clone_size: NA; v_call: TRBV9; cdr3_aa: CASSDPLAVSNEQFF; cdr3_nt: TGTGCCAGCAGCGACCCACTAGCCGTTAGCAATGAGCAGTTCTTC
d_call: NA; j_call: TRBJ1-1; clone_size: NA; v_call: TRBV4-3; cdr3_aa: CASSQGDRMNTEAFF; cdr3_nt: TGCGCCAGCAGCCAAGGAGACAGGATGAACACTGAAGCTTTCTTT
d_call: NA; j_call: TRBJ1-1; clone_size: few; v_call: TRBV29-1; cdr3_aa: CSVDSQGRAFF; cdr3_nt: TGCAGCGTTGACTCACAGGGAAGGGCTTTCTTT
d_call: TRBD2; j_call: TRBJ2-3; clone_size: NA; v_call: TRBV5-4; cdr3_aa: CASSLELAGDTDTQYF; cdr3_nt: TGTGCCAGCAGCTTGGAGTTAGCGGGTGACACAGATACGCAGTATTTT
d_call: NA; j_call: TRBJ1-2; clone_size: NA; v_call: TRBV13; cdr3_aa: CASSLGWSPEGYTF; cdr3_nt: TGTGCCAGCAGCCTAGGCTGGTCCCCTGAGGGCTACACCTTC
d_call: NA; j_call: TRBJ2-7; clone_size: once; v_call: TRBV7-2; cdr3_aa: CASSFPGWEQYF; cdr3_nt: TGTGCCAGCAGCTTCCCAGGGTGGGAGCAGTACTTC
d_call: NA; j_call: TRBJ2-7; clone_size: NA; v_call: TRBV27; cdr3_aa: CASSLTFSYEQYF; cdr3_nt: TGTGCCAGCAGTTTAACTTTCTCCTACGAGCAGTACTTC
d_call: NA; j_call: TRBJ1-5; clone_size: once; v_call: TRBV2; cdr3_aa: CASNSYGINQPQHF; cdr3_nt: TGTGCCAGCAATAGCTACGGCATCAATCAGCCCCAGCATTTT
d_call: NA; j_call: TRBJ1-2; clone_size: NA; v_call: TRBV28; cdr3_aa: CASNFWRSSGPYGYTF; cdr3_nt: TGTGCCAGCAATTTCTGGCGTTCCTCGGGGCCCTATGGCTACACCTTC
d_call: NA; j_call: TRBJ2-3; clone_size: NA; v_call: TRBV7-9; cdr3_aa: CASSSVQDTQYF; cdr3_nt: TGTGCCAGCAGCTCCGTCCAAGATACGCAGTATTTT
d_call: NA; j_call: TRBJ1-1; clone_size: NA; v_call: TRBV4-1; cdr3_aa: CASSQGSTTNTEAFF; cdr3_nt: TGCGCCAGCAGCCAAGGCTCAACAACGAACACTGAAGCTTTCTTT
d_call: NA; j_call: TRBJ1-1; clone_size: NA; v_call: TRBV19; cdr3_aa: CASIQNYEAFF; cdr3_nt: TGTGCCAGTATCCAAAATTATGAAGCTTTCTTT
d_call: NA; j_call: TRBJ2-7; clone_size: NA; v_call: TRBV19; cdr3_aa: CASSITGTYEQYF; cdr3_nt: TGTGCCAGTAGTATTACCGGGACCTACGAGCAGTACTTC
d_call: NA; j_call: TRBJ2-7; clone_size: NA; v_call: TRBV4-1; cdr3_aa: CASSQDRVPVSSYEQYF; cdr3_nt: TGCGCCAGCAGCCAAGACAGGGTTCCCGTAAGCTCCTACGAGCAGTACTTC
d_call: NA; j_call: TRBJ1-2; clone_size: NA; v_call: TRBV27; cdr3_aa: CASSFGRHPMGYTF; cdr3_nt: TGTGCCAGCAGTTTCGGAAGACACCCTATGGGCTACACCTTC
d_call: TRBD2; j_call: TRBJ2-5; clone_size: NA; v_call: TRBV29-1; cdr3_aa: CSAHYWTSGGQETQYF; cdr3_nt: TGCAGCGCTCATTATTGGACTAGCGGAGGGCAAGAGACCCAGTACTTC
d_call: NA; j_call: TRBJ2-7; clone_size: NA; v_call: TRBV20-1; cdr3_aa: CSARQSYEQYF; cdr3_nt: TGCAGTGCTAGACAGTCCTACGAGCAGTACTTC